These 24 T cell receptor beta chains originate from one sample sequenced in a study of blood T cell repertoires in COVID-19. TCRdb keeps only in-frame clones here, not all; method: immunoSEQ multiplex PCR. The sample gives about 70,000 clones, around 91% of which show up once; more than 7% is in the top ten. Sequences were obtained from peripheral blood. Receptors originate from a human donor in a cohort sampled during active COVID-19.

This clone was recorded only once. This chain links TRBV4-3 with TRBJ1-2; no clear D. The germline V and J ends were trimmed by 0 bases and 3 bases, with 8 bases remaining between them. CDR1 and CDR2 from the germline V gene are LGHNA and YSLEER. The CDR3 has 14 residues. The CDR3: CASSQDRGDYGYTF. CDR3 coding DNA: TGCGCCAGCAGCCAAGATCGCGGGGACTATGGCTACACCTTC.

The chain carries TRBV27 and TRBJ1-4; 7 bases align to TRBD1. This CDR3 is built from 13 residues. Trimming took 6 bases from V and 12 from J; bases not matched to a gene: 10. CDR1 and CDR2 from the germline V gene are MNHEY and SMNVEV (reference sequence). The CDR3 DNA reads TGTGCCAGCAGCCCCGGGACAGTCGGGGAACTGTTTTTT. It codes for CASSPGTVGELFF. Full variable domain (missing parts from reference TRBV27 and TRBJ1-4): EAQVTQNPRYLITVTGKKLTVTCSQNMNHEYMSWYRQDPGLGLRQIYYSMNVEVTDKGDVPEGYKVSRKEKRNFPLILESPSPNQTSLYFCASSPGTVGELFFGSGTQLSVL.

This chain uses TRBV30 with TRBJ1-2; D is perhaps TRBD1 (5 bases). Trimming took 3 bases from V and 8 from J, leaving 13 bases between them. CDR3 size: 12 residues. CDR1 GTSNPN and CDR2 SVGIG come from the germline V gene (reference sequence). The DNA of the CDR3 is TGTGCCTGGAGCGGCAGGGTGTGGGGCTACACCTTC. Protein: CAWSGRVWGYTF.

This sequence joins TRBV19 and TRBJ1-1; TRBD1 matches 7 bases. Trimming took 9 bases from V and 0 from J; bases not matched to a gene: 13. CDR1 is LNHDA, CDR2 SQIVND, per germline (reference sequence). This CDR3 has 16 residues. CDR3 loop: CASPGTVSFMNTEAFF. For the CDR3, the DNA is TGTGCCAGCCCCGGGACAGTGTCCTTCATGAACACTGAAGCTTTCTTT.

This clone occurred once. This sequence joins TRBV7-8 and TRBJ1-5, with a possible D match to TRBD1 (6 bases). This CDR3 is 15 amino acids long. Germline CDR1 and CDR2: SGHVS and FQNEAQ. Trimming took 1 base from V and 7 from J, leaving 14 bases between them. CDR3 nucleotides: TGTGCCAGCAGCTTAGTAGGGGGTTTCGGGCAGCCCCAGCATTTT. It translates to CASSLVGGFGQPQHF.

The chain joins TRBV6-5 to TRBJ1-2, with a tentative D call TRBD1 (6 bases). CDR1 MNHEY and CDR2 SVGAGI come from the germline V gene. The CDR3 loop spans 13 amino acids. V was shortened by 6 bases and J by 7 bases, with 15 bases between the two germline ends. CDR3 loop: CASSDYRDTGYTF. The CDR3 bases are TGTGCCAGCAGCGATTACCGGGACACTGGCTACACCTTC.

The chain recombines TRBV14 with TRBJ2-5; D is perhaps TRBD2 (6 bases). Trimming shortened V by 6 bases and J by 1 base, and 6 bases separated the two germline ends. The CDR3 runs 12 residues. CDR1 and CDR2 (germline): SGHDN, FVKESK. CDR3 amino acids: CASRGLQETQYF. CDR3 sequence (DNA): TGTGCCAGCAGGGGACTCCAAGAGACCCAGTACTTC.

The chain links TRBV4-1 to TRBJ1-1; TRBD1 matches at 8 bases. Germline V gene data show CDR1 as MGHRA and CDR2 as YSYEKL. This CDR3 contains 14 residues. J lost 5 bases, V lost 6 bases, and 8 bases had no gene match. CDR3 sequence (DNA): TGCGCCAGCAGACGGACAGGGTCGGATACTGAAGCTTTCTTT. It codes for CASRRTGSDTEAFF.

This rearrangement joins TRBV5-1 to TRBJ2-5; 14 positions match TRBD2. The germline V gene encodes CDR1 SGHRS and CDR2 YFSETQ. The length of the CDR3 is 17 residues. V lost 1 base, J lost 2 bases, and 4 bases stayed unmatched. This CDR3 is CASSLRLAGGIQETQYF. The CDR3 DNA reads as TGCGCCAGCAGCTTGCGACTAGCGGGGGGGATTCAAGAGACCCAGTACTTC.

V is TRBV28 and J is TRBJ1-1; 9 bases fit TRBD1. J gave up 5 bases and V 5 bases, and 6 bases lay outside the gene matches. This CDR3 is 14 amino acids long. Germline CDR1 and CDR2: MDHEN and SYDVKM. CDR3: CASSLQGASTEAFF. The CDR3 DNA reads TGTGCCAGCAGTCTACAGGGGGCGAGTACTGAAGCTTTCTTT.

The rearrangement uses TRBV28 and TRBJ1-2; TRBD1 aligns across 7 bases. V shed 3 bases and J 6 bases; nucleotides not matched to a gene: 16. Germline V gene lookup returns CDR1 MDHEN and CDR2 SYDVKM. CDR3 length equals 17 residues. CDR3 in DNA: TGTGCCAGCAGTTTGCCGGACAGGAGCTTGGTCGTTGATGGCTACACCTTC. As protein: CASSLPDRSLVVDGYTF.

This rearrangement joins TRBV13 to TRBJ1-1, with D possibly TRBD1 on 6 matching bases. V was trimmed by 5 bases and J by 4 bases, leaving 11 bases between them. The germline CDR1 and CDR2 sequences are PRHDT and FYEKMQ (reference sequence). This CDR3 has 13 amino acids. CDR3 bases: TGTGCCAGCAGCCCTACAGGGACCACTGAAGCTTTCTTT. The encoded protein is CASSPTGTTEAFF.

The CDR3, as DNA: TGTGCCAGCAGTCCTATAGACAGGAGCTCCTACGAGCAGTACTTC. Translated, it gives CASSPIDRSSYEQYF. V gene TRBV6-5 combines with J gene TRBJ2-7, with D perhaps matching TRBD1 (6 bases). The CDR3 has 15 amino acids. The ends were cut back, 5 bases at V and 0 bases at J, with 14 bases in the middle. Looked up from germline, CDR1 is MNHEY and CDR2 is SVGAGI.

The chain carries TRBV30 and TRBJ2-7, with D maybe TRBD1 (6 bases). V lost 3 bases and J lost 6, with 18 bases in between. CDR3 length: 14 residues. In germline, CDR1 is GTSNPN, CDR2 SVGIG (reference sequence). CDR3 nucleotides: TGTGCCTGGAGCCCCGGTCAAAGAGGGGGCGAGCAGTACTTC. It specifies CAWSPGQRGGEQYF. Together with reference TRBV30 and TRBJ2-7, the CDR3 gives the full variable domain: SQTIHQWPATLVQPVGSPLSLECTVEGTSNPNLYWYRQAAGRGLQLLFYSVGIGQISSEVPQNLSASRPQDRQFILSSKKLLLSDSGFYLCAWSPGQRGGEQYFGPGTRLTVT.

This clone was counted once. The chain combines TRBV5-1 with TRBJ2-7, with 9 nucleotides matching TRBD2. The germline V gene has CDR1 SGHRS and CDR2 YFSETQ. The CDR3 covers 15 residues. Losses at the gene ends were 0 bases for V and 0 bases for J; bases not matched to a gene: 1. The CDR3 DNA reads TGCGCCAGCAGCTTGGCACTAGCGGGCTCCTACGAGCAGTACTTC. This encodes CASSLALAGSYEQYF.

Written as DNA, the CDR3 is TGTGCCAGCAGTTCCGGCGGCACTGAAGCTTTCTTT. Amino acid sequence: CASSSGGTEAFF. V usage is TRBV6-5 and J usage is TRBJ1-1; no clear D. Germline V lookup: CDR1 MNHEY, CDR2 SVGAGI. V was trimmed by 4 bases and J by 4 bases, leaving 7 bases between them. CDR3 size: 12 residues.

V is TRBV9 and J is TRBJ1-4; the D is unclear. There are 14 residues in the CDR3. Germline CDR1 is SGDLS and CDR2 is YYNGEE. Trimming stripped 3 bases from V and 5 bases from J, with 11 bases between. The CDR3 nucleotides are TGTGCCAGCAGCGGCGGGAGTCTAAATGAAAAACTGTTTTTT. Residues: CASSGGSLNEKLFF.

J is TRBJ2-7 and V is TRBV6-2 or TRBV6-3; possible D gene TRBD2, 5 bases. With 2 bases removed from V and 5 bases from J, the gap between germline ends came to 19 bases. Germline V CDR1 and CDR2: MNHEY, SVGEGT. CDR3 length: 16 residues. CDR3 nucleotides: TGTGCCAGCAGTTACCCTCCAGGAGGAGGCTACGACGAGCAGTACTTC. Translated: CASSYPPGGGYDEQYF.

V is TRBV11-2 and J is TRBJ2-7, with TRBD1 matching over 7 bases. The CDR3 length is 15 residues. V lost 6 bases and J lost 0; bases outside the gene matches: 8. Germline loops: CDR1 SGHAT, CDR2 FQNNGV. CDR3 in amino acids: CASSPRWDSSYEQYF. The DNA for the CDR3 is TGTGCCAGCAGTCCAAGGTGGGACAGCTCCTACGAGCAGTACTTC.

The chain links TRBV7-8 to TRBJ2-6; 9 bases match TRBD1. This CDR3 is 16 amino acids long. Losses at the gene ends were 11 bases for V and 2 bases for J; bases not matched to a gene: 10. Germline-derived CDR1 and CDR2 are SGHVS and FQNEAQ. CDR3 in amino acids: CAPLGQGIPGANVLTF. CDR3 coding DNA: TGTGCCCCTCTGGGACAGGGCATCCCTGGGGCCAACGTCCTGACTTTC. Looking up the rest from reference TRBV7-8 and TRBJ2-6 gives the full variable domain: GAGVSQSPRYKVAKRGQDVALRCDPISGHVSLFWYQQALGQGPEFLTYFQNEAQLDKSGLPSDRFFAERPEGSVSTLKIQRTQQEDSAVYLCAPLGQGIPGANVLTFGAGSRLTVL.

This clone was counted a single time. This chain uses TRBV5-5 with TRBJ1-2; 7 bases are a match to TRBD1. The CDR3 consists of 13 residues. J lost 4 bases, V lost 4 bases, and 4 bases had no gene match. Germline V gene sequence: CDR1 SGHKS, CDR2 YYEKEE (reference sequence). The CDR3 region is CASSIDRAYGYTF. CDR3 DNA sequence: TGTGCCAGCAGCATAGACAGGGCCTATGGCTACACCTTC. Full variable domain (missing parts from reference TRBV5-5 and TRBJ1-2): DAGVTQSPTHLIKTRGQQVTLRCSPISGHKSVSWYQQVLGQGPQFIFQYYEKEERGRGNFPDRFSARQFPNYSSELNVNALLLGDSALYLCASSIDRAYGYTFGSGTRLTVV.

The V call is TRBV6-5, the J call TRBJ2-7; possibly TRBD1 for D (5 bases). V lost 2 bases and J lost 7, with 12 bases in between. Germline lookup yields CDR1 MNHEY and CDR2 SVGAGI. The CDR3 has 13 residues. The CDR3 region has the DNA TGTGCCAGCAGTTACGGGGCCGACGGGGAGCAGTACTTC. As protein: CASSYGADGEQYF.

This clone was seen just once. The gene calls are TRBV7-9 and TRBJ1-1; 7 bases agree with TRBD1. The germline V gene has CDR1 SEHNR and CDR2 FQNEAQ (reference sequence). The V and J ends lost 5 bases and 8 bases, in that order; junction bases with no gene match: 14. CDR3 length: 15 amino acids. The CDR3 loop reads CASSPEGARSTEAFF. The DNA for the CDR3 is TGTGCCAGCAGCCCGGAGGGGGCTCGGAGTACGGAAGCTTTCTTT.

This chain links TRBV19 with TRBJ1-2; no firm D call. Trimming pared 5 bases from V and 6 bases from J, leaving 13 bases between. CDR1 LNHDA and CDR2 SQIVND come from the germline V gene (reference sequence). The CDR3 extends over 13 amino acids. The CDR3 protein is CASSSGLVDGYTF. Here the CDR3 DNA reads TGTGCCAGTAGTTCAGGTTTAGTGGATGGCTACACCTTC.